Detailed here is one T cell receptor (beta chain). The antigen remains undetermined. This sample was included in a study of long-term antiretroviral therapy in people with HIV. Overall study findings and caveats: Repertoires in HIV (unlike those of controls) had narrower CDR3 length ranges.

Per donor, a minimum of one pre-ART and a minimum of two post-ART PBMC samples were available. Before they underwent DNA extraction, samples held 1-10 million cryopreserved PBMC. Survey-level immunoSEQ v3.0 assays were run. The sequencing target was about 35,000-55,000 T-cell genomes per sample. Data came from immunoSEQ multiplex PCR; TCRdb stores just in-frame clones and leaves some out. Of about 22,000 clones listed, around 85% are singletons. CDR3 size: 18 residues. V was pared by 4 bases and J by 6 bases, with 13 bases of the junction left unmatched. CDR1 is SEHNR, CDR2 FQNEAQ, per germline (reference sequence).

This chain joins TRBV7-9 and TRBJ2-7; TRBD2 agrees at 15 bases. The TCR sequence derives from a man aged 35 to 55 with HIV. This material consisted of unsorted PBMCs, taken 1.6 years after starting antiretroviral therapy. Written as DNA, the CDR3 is TGTGCCAGCAGCTCCCCGGGACTAGCGGGGGGTGCCCTCGCCGAGCAGTACTTC. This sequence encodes CASSSPGLAGGALAEQYF.